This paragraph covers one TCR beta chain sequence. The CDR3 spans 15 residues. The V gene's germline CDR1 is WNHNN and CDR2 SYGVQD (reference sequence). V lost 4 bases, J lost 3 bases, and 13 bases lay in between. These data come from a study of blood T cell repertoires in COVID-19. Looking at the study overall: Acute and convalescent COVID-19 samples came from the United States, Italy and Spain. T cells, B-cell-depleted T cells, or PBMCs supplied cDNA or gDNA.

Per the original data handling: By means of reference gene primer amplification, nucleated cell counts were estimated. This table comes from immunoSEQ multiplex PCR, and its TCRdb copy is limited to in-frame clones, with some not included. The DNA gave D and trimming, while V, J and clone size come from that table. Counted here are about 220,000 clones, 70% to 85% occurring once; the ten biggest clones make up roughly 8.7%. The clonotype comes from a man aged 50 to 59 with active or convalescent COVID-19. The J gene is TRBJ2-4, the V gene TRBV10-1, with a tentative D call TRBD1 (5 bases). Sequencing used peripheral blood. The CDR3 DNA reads TGCGCCAGCAGTGGACCAACAGGTAGCAAAAACATTCAGTACTTC. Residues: CASSGPTGSKNIQYF.